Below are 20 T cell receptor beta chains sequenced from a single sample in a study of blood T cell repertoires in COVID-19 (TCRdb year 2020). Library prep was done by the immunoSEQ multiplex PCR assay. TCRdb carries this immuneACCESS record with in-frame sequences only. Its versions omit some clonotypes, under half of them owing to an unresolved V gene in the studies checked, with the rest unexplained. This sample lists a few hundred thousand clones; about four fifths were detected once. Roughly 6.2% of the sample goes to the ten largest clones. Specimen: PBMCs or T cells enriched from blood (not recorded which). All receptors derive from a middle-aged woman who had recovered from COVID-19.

CDR3 amino acids: CASSTGQVNNEQFF. CDR3 DNA sequence: TGCGCCAGCAGCACCGGACAGGTTAATAATGAGCAGTTCTTC. The rearrangement uses TRBV5-1 and TRBJ2-1; 7 bases line up with TRBD1. V gave up 4 bases and J gave up 7 bases; unmatched junction bases: 8. The germline V gene has CDR1 SGHRS and CDR2 YFSETQ. The length of the CDR3 is 14 residues.

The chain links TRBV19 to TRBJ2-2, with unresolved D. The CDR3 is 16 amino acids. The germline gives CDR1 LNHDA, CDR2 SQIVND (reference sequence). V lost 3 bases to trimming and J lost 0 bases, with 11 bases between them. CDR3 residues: CASSILPGPNTGELFF. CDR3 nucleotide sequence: TGTGCCAGTAGTATTCTTCCGGGTCCGAACACCGGGGAGCTGTTTTTT.

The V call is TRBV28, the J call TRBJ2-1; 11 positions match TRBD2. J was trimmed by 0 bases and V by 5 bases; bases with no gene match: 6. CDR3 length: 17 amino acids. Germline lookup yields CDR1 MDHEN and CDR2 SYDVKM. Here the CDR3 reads CASSEGLAESSYNEQFF. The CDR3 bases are TGTGCCAGCAGTGAGGGACTAGCGGAGAGCTCCTACAATGAGCAGTTCTTC.

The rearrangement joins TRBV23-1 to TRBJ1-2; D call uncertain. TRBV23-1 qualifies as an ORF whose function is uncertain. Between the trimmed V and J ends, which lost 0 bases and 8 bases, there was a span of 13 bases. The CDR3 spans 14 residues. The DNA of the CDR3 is TGCGCCAGCAGTCAATCTAATCTTGGCGGGGGCTACACCTTC. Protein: CASSQSNLGGGYTF.

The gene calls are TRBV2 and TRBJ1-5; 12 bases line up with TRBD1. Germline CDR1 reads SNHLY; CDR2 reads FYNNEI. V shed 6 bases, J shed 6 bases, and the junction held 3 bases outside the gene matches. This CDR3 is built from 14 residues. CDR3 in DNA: TGTGCCAGCAGCGGGGGACAGGGGGCTCAGCCCCAGCATTTT. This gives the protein CASSGGQGAQPQHF.

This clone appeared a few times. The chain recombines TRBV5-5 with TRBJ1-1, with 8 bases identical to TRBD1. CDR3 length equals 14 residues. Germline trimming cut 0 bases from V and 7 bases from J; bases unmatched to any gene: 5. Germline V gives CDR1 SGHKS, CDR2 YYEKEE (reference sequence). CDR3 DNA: TGTGCCAGCAGCTTGGGACAGGGGATCGGTGAAGCTTTCTTT. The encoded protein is CASSLGQGIGEAFF.

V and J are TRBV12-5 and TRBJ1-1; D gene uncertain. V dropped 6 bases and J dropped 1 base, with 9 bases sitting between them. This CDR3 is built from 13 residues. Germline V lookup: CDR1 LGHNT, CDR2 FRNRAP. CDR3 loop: CASGVQQNTEAFF. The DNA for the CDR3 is TGTGCTAGTGGCGTACAGCAGAACACTGAAGCTTTCTTT.

CDR3 residues: CASSSSGSYEQFF. CDR3 sequence (DNA): TGTGCCAGCAGTTCTAGCGGGAGCTATGAGCAGTTCTTC. The chain recombines TRBV27 with TRBJ2-1, with 10 bases identical to TRBD2. The germline CDR1 and CDR2 sequences are MNHEY and SMNVEV (reference sequence). This CDR3 spans 13 amino acids. Losses at the gene ends were 4 bases for V and 8 bases for J; bases not matched to a gene: 2.

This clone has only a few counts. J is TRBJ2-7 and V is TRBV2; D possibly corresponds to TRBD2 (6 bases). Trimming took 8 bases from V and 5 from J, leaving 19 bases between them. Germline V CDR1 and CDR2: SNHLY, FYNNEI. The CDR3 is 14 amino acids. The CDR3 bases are TGTGCCAGCTGGAGCGACGGGGGTGGAGACGAGCAGTACTTC. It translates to CASWSDGGGDEQYF.

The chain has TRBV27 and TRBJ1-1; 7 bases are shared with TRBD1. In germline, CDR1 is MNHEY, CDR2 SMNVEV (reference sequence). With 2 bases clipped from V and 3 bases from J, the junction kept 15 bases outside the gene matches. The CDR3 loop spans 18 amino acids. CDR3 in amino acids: CASSLTGGQGVLHTEAFF. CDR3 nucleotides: TGTGCCAGCAGTTTAACGGGGGGGCAGGGGGTTCTACACACTGAAGCTTTCTTT.

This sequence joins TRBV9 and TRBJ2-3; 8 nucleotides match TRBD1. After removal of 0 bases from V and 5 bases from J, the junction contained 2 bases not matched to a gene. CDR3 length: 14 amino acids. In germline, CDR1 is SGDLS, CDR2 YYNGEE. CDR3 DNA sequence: TGTGCCAGCAGCGTAGATGGGACAGGAGATACGCAGTATTTT. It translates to CASSVDGTGDTQYF. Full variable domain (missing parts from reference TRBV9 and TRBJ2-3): DSGVTQTPKHLITATGQRVTLRCSPRSGDLSVYWYQQSLDQGLQFLIQYYNGEERAKGNILERFSAQQFPDLHSELNLSSLELGDSALYFCASSVDGTGDTQYFGPGTRLTVL.

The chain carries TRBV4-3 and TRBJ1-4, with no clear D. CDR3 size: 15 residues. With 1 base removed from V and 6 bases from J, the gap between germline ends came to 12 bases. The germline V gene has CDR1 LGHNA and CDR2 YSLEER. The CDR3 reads CASSQGTGGDEKLFF. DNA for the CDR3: TGCGCCAGCAGCCAAGGGACGGGAGGAGATGAAAAACTGTTTTTT.

The CDR3 nucleotides are TGTGCCAGCAGCCCCCCTCTGGCGGGCACAGATACGCAGTATTTT. This translates into CASSPPLAGTDTQYF. This chain connects TRBV14 to TRBJ2-3; D not resolved. V was cut by 4 bases and J by 1 base, with 12 bases left in between. The germline CDR1 and CDR2 sequences are SGHDN and FVKESK. The CDR3 is 15 residues long.

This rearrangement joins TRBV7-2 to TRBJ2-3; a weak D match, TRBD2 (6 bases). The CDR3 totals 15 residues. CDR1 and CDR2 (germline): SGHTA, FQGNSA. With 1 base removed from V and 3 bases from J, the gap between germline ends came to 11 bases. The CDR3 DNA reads TGTGCCAGCAGCTTAGAAGGCGGGGTGACAGATACGCAGTATTTT. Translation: CASSLEGGVTDTQYF.

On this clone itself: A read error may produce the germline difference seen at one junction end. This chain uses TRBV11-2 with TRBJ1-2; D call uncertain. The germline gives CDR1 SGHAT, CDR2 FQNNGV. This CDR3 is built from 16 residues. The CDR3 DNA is TGTGCCAGCAGCCCTTTAGACCGAGGGTTTAACTCTGGCTACACCTTC. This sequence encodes CASSPLDRGFNSGYTF.

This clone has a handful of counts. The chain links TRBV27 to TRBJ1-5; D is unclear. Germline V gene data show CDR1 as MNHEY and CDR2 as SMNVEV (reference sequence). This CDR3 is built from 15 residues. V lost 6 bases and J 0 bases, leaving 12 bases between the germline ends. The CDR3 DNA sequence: TGTGCCAGCAGGACTGGAACATATAGCAATCAGCCCCAGCATTTT. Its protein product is CASRTGTYSNQPQHF.

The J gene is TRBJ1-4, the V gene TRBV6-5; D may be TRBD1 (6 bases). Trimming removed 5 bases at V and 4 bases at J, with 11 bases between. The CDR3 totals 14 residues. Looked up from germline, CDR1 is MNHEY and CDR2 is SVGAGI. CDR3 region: CASSRQAYNEKLFF. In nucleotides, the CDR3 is TGTGCCAGCAGTCGACAGGCCTATAATGAAAAACTGTTTTTT.

Here the CDR3 reads CASSPYGGQVNQPQHF. The CDR3 coding sequence is TGTGCCAGCAGCCCCTACGGTGGACAGGTCAATCAGCCCCAGCATTTT. This chain connects TRBV7-8 to TRBJ1-5; 7 bases are a match to TRBD1. The V and J ends lost 5 bases and 3 bases, in that order; junction bases with no gene match: 10. The CDR3 sequence is 16 residues long. The germline V gene has CDR1 SGHVS and CDR2 FQNEAQ.

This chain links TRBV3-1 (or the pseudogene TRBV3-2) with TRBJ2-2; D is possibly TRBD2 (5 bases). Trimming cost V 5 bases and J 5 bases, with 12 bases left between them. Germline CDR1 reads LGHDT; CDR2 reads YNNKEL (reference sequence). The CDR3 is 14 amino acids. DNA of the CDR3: TGTGCCAGCAGCGGGGAGCACTTAACCGGGGAGCTGTTTTTT. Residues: CASSGEHLTGELFF.

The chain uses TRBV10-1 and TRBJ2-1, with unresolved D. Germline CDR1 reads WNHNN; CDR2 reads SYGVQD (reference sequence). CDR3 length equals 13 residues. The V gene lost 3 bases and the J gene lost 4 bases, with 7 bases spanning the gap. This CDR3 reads CASSDQLYNEQFF. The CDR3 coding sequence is TGCGCCAGCAGTGACCAACTTTACAATGAGCAGTTCTTC.